The 19 T cell receptor beta chains reported below all come from one sample, sequenced in a study of cytomegalovirus exposure and HLA in healthy donors. Primers included in the PCR were 60 Vbeta and 13 Jbeta primers. TCRdb keeps only in-frame clones here, not all; method: immunoSEQ multiplex PCR. The sample records 100,000 to 150,000 clones, approximately 79% being singletons. What was sequenced was PBMCs. The receptors here all came from a man aged 25 to 40 in good health and CMV-seronegative.

The V call is TRBV7-3, the J call TRBJ1-2; TRBD1 aligns across 8 bases. The CDR3 loop spans 15 amino acids. The V segment lost 3 bases and the J segment 0 bases; nucleotides outside the gene matches: 3. CDR1 SGHTA and CDR2 FQGTGA come from the germline V gene. The CDR3 coding sequence is TGTGCCAGCAGCTTGGGACAGGCAACTAACTATGGCTACACCTTC. It specifies CASSLGQATNYGYTF.

V gene TRBV4-1 combines with J gene TRBJ1-2, with D unresolved. CDR3 size: 15 residues. Trimming left V 4 bases short and J 3 bases short, with 15 bases between. The V gene's germline CDR1 is MGHRA and CDR2 YSYEKL. The chain's CDR3 is CASSRRLEAHYGYTF. The CDR3 DNA sequence: TGCGCCAGCAGCCGACGACTAGAAGCCCACTATGGCTACACCTTC.

V usage is TRBV19 and J usage is TRBJ2-2; perhaps TRBD2 as D (5 bases). Germline V CDR1 and CDR2: LNHDA, SQIVND (reference sequence). The CDR3 runs to 13 residues. CDR3: CALKAPGTGELFF. As DNA, the CDR3 is TGTGCACTCAAGGCCCCGGGGACCGGGGAGCTGTTTTTT.

This clone has a handful of counts. The rearrangement joins TRBV18 to TRBJ1-4, with a possible D match to TRBD1 (6 bases). Germline loops: CDR1 KGHSH, CDR2 LQKENI. Deletions cut 3 bases from V and 8 bases from J, with 10 bases between. This CDR3 region has 13 residues. The CDR3 DNA follows: TGTGCCAGCTCACCGGATACAGGGGAAAAACTGTTTTTT. Translated: CASSPDTGEKLFF.

The chain carries TRBV4-3 and TRBJ2-7; maybe TRBD1 (5 bases). Trimming took 0 bases from V and 5 from J, leaving 8 bases between them. The CDR3 is 13 residues long. Per germline, CDR1 LGHNA and CDR2 YSLEER. The CDR3 region has the DNA TGCGCCAGCAGCCAAGAAAGGGGCCACGAGCAGTACTTC. Its translation: CASSQERGHEQYF.

This rearrangement joins TRBV4-3 to TRBJ2-7; 7 positions agree with TRBD1. The CDR3 loop spans 15 amino acids. The V gene end was trimmed by 3 bases and the J gene end by 1 base; junction bases not matched to a gene: 6. Germline CDR1 and CDR2: LGHNA and YSLEER. The DNA of the CDR3 is TGCGCCAGCAGCCAGGACAGGCGAGATTCCTACGAGCAGTACTTC. Residues: CASSQDRRDSYEQYF.

The rearrangement links TRBV6-1 to TRBJ1-2, with no clear D. CDR1 is MNHNS, CDR2 SASEGT, per germline. Deletions cut 7 bases from V and 3 bases from J, with 12 bases between. This CDR3 has 13 amino acids. CDR3 region: CASIEGGYYGYTF. The CDR3 DNA follows: TGTGCCAGCATCGAGGGAGGGTACTATGGCTACACCTTC.

The chain couples TRBV28 to TRBJ2-7, with D possibly being TRBD2 (6 bases). The CDR3 runs 15 residues. The germline V gene has CDR1 MDHEN and CDR2 SYDVKM. V was shortened by 3 bases and J by 7 bases, with 19 bases between the two germline ends. CDR3 DNA: TGTGCCAGCAGTTTGGAGGGCTACGTTGTTAAGGAGCAGTACTTC. Its translation: CASSLEGYVVKEQYF.

This sequence joins TRBV5-1 and TRBJ1-1, with D possibly TRBD1 on 6 matching bases. This CDR3 spans 13 amino acids. CDR1 SGHRS and CDR2 YFSETQ come from the germline V gene. The ends were cut back, 4 bases at V and 0 bases at J, with 7 bases in the middle. CDR3 loop: CASSNRVNTEAFF. Written as DNA, the CDR3 is TGCGCCAGCAGCAACAGGGTGAACACTGAAGCTTTCTTT.

The chain couples TRBV11-2 to TRBJ2-1; no clear D gene. CDR1 and CDR2 (germline): SGHAT, FQNNGV. There are 12 residues in the CDR3. Between the trimmed V and J ends, which lost 0 bases and 6 bases, there was a span of 3 bases. The CDR3 here is CASSLDFNEQFF. The CDR3 DNA sequence: TGTGCCAGCAGCTTAGACTTCAATGAGCAGTTCTTC.

The rearrangement links TRBV6-1 to TRBJ2-3, with 10 bases identical to TRBD1. Trimming at V came to 3 bases and at J to 4 bases, leaving 4 bases not matched to a gene. The germline V gene has CDR1 MNHNS and CDR2 SASEGT. This CDR3 has 15 residues. In nucleotides, the CDR3 is TGTGCCAGCAGTGAGCGGACAGGGGGAGCAGATACGCAGTATTTT. This translates into CASSERTGGADTQYF.

The chain recombines TRBV27 with TRBJ2-7, with 7 bases identical to TRBD2. The germline gives CDR1 MNHEY, CDR2 SMNVEV (reference sequence). The CDR3 runs 14 residues. V lost 7 bases to trimming and J lost 3 bases; unmatched junction nucleotides: 9. The CDR3 nucleotides read TGTGCCAGCACTCCGGGAGGCTCGGGCTACGAGCAGTACTTC. Encoded protein: CASTPGGSGYEQYF.

With respect to this clone: The identical CDR3 is also encoded by other nucleotide sequences in the sample. The chain carries TRBV4-1 and TRBJ2-3; the D gene is possibly TRBD2 (6 bases). The CDR3 consists of 16 residues. V was shortened by 5 bases and J by 6 bases, with 21 bases between the two germline ends. Germline-derived CDR1 and CDR2 are MGHRA and YSYEKL. CDR3 sequence: CASSYPSGVNTDTQYF. The CDR3 DNA sequence: TGCGCCAGCAGCTATCCCTCGGGGGTGAACACGGATACGCAGTATTTT.

This chain joins TRBV27 and TRBJ2-7, with D perhaps TRBD2 (7 bases). Germline CDR1 and CDR2: MNHEY and SMNVEV (reference sequence). The V end was cut by 5 bases, the J end by 5 bases, with 19 bases between. This CDR3 region has 15 residues. The CDR3 nucleotides are TGTGCCAGCAGTCCGCTTGGGGCGGGGGCCCACGAGCAGTACTTC. This sequence encodes CASSPLGAGAHEQYF.

Here the CDR3 DNA reads TGTGCCAGCAGCCCGGGACTAGCGGGGGAGGGGCAGTTCTTC. Encoded protein: CASSPGLAGEGQFF. The gene calls are TRBV5-4 and TRBJ2-1; TRBD2 aligns across 14 bases. V was clipped by 4 bases and J by 12 bases; unmatched bases: 6. This CDR3 comprises 14 residues. CDR1 is SGHNT, CDR2 YYREEE, per germline (reference sequence).

Turning to this clone: One junction end disagrees with the germline gene, perhaps due to a read error. Other DNA sequences in the sample encode the same CDR3. The J gene is TRBJ1-6, the V gene TRBV19; 10 nucleotides line up with TRBD1. Germline V lookup: CDR1 LNHDA, CDR2 SQIVND (reference sequence). The CDR3 consists of 17 residues. The CDR3 DNA reads as TGTGCCAGTAGTATGGAGACAGGGGGCTTCTATAACTCACCCCTCCACTTT. Translation gives CASSMETGGFYNSPLHF.

This clone was seen a few times. J is TRBJ2-2 and V is TRBV4-3, with D unresolved. There are 15 residues in the CDR3. Trimming took 1 base from V and 8 from J, leaving 14 bases between them. CDR1 is LGHNA, CDR2 YSLEER, per germline. CDR3 bases: TGCGCCAGCAGCCAAGGGTTCGATTCGGTAGGGGAGCTGTTTTTT. Its protein product is CASSQGFDSVGELFF.

The J gene is TRBJ2-2, the V gene TRBV4-2; 9 bases agree with TRBD1. The germline CDR1 and CDR2 sequences are LGHNA and YNFKEQ. V gave up 2 bases and J gave up 3 bases; unmatched junction bases: 1. This CDR3 contains 15 residues. CDR3 loop: CASSQTGGYTGELFF. For the CDR3, the DNA is TGTGCCAGCAGCCAAACAGGGGGCTACACCGGGGAGCTGTTTTTT.

This chain connects TRBV5-4 to TRBJ2-3; 12 nucleotides agree with TRBD2. Germline CDR1 SGHNT, CDR2 YYREEE (reference sequence). V was pared by 0 bases and J by 7 bases, with 18 bases of the junction left unmatched. CDR3 length: 20 residues. CDR3 DNA sequence: TGTGCCAGCAGCTTGGAAGGGGATCTAGCGGGGGGGCAGCACATATATACGCAGTATTTT. As protein: CASSLEGDLAGGQHIYTQYF.